This T cell receptor beta chain was captured by sequencing in a study of patients and donors after allogeneic stem cell transplantation. This clonotype was found a few times. TCRdb independently ran MiXCR on the RT-PCR reads; one entry per CDR3 protein. The table has hundreds of thousands of distinct CDR3 sequences, about 37% seen once. The CDR3 loop spans 14 amino acids. V was trimmed by 7 bases and J by 3 bases, leaving 16 bases between them. Looked up from germline, CDR1 is DFQATT and CDR2 is SNEGSKA (reference sequence). The receptor's source is a human donor who was either an allogeneic HSCT recipient or a stem cell or donor lymphocyte infusion donor (not recorded which). It is not recorded whose cells these are; they may come from a transplant donor. The sample taken for sequencing was blood, either unsorted or a sorted T cell fraction (not recorded which). V is TRBV20-1 and J is TRBJ1-5; D remains unclear. The CDR3 nucleotides read TGCAGTGTCGCGCGCGGCGGCTACAATCAGCCCCAGCATTTT. Protein: CSVARGGYNQPQHF.